Below, 7 T cell receptor beta chains from the same sample are listed, as sequenced in a study of CD8 T cells in ankylosing spondylitis. These receptors lack a known antigen. Study observations and caveats: A motif in TCR beta, a set of fewer than ten highly homologous variants, appeared characteristic of ankylosing spondylitis blood.

Each CDR3 protein gets one entry after TCRdb re-called the 5' RACE reads with MiXCR. The repertoire consists of about 510,000 distinct CDR3 sequences, with over 4% occurring once and the leading ten covering around 3.5%. Sequencing was done on a sample of blood, either unsorted or a sorted T cell fraction (not recorded which). The receptors shown here come from a male donor with ankylosing spondylitis.

This clonotype was counted many times. V usage is TRBV27 and J usage is TRBJ1-1, with no clear D. Trimming shortened V by 8 bases and J by 6 bases, and 13 bases separated the two germline ends. Germline V gene lookup returns CDR1 MNHEY and CDR2 SMNVEV (reference sequence). This CDR3 is built from 12 residues. The CDR3 is CASADRHSEAFF. The CDR3 DNA reads as TGTGCCAGCGCCGATAGACACTCTGAAGCTTTCTTT.

V usage is TRBV20-1 and J usage is TRBJ2-1, with TRBD2 identical over 10 bases. The CDR3 covers 22 residues. J gave up 3 bases and V 6 bases, and 29 bases lay outside the gene matches. Germline V lookup: CDR1 DFQATT, CDR2 SNEGSKA (reference sequence). The CDR3 sequence: CSAGGLGGGQAGGPWRYNEQFF. The DNA for the CDR3 is TGCAGTGCCGGAGGCCTCGGAGGGGGCCAAGCGGGAGGGCCGTGGCGCTACAATGAGCAGTTCTTC.

This clonotype was counted ten times or more. V is TRBV29-1 and J is TRBJ2-5; the D gene could be TRBD1 or TRBD2 (5 bases each). Deletions cut 4 bases from V and 2 bases from J, with 11 bases between. The germline V gene encodes CDR1 SQVTM and CDR2 ANQGSEA. The CDR3 is made up of 13 amino acids. DNA for the CDR3: TGCAGCGTTGTGAGGGGATCACAAGAGACCCAGTACTTC. It codes for CSVVRGSQETQYF.

This clonotype was detected only a few times. The rearrangement joins TRBV12-3 or TRBV12-4 to TRBJ2-1, with 9 bases lining up with TRBD2. The CDR3 length is 16 residues. The junction had 9 bases not matched to a gene; V was cut back by 1 base and J by 8 bases. The CDR3 protein is CASSLVGLAGMDEQFF. CDR3 bases: TGTGCCAGCAGTTTAGTTGGGCTAGCGGGAATGGATGAGCAGTTCTTC.

This clonotype came up many times. J is TRBJ1-2 and V is TRBV6-5, with a tentative D call TRBD1 (5 bases). The V end lost 4 bases, the J end lost 4 bases, and 13 bases lay between the germline ends. Germline V gene lookup returns CDR1 MNHEY and CDR2 SVGAGI. CDR3 size: 14 residues. CDR3 amino acids: CASSSGGGFYGYTF. The CDR3 DNA follows: TGTGCCAGCAGTTCTGGCGGGGGATTCTATGGCTACACCTTC.

This clonotype was counted only a few times. The chain carries TRBV5-1 and TRBJ1-2; tentatively, D is TRBD1 (5 bases). Germline V lookup: CDR1 SGHRS, CDR2 YFSETQ. This CDR3 has 15 residues. V was trimmed by 4 bases and J by 4 bases, leaving 17 bases between them. CDR3 loop: CASSPGTSGGYGYTF. The CDR3 DNA sequence: TGCGCCAGCAGCCCCGGGACCTCCGGGGGCTATGGCTACACCTTC.

This clonotype was detected ten times or more. This chain uses TRBV7-2 with TRBJ2-7; 10 bases are a match to TRBD2. There are 15 residues in the CDR3. After removal of 5 bases from V and 6 bases from J, the junction contained 10 bases not matched to a gene. CDR1 and CDR2 (germline): SGHTA, FQGNSA. CDR3 amino acids: CASSPLGTSALEQYF. The CDR3 DNA is TGTGCCAGCAGCCCCCTAGGGACTAGCGCCCTCGAGCAGTACTTC.